This T cell receptor beta chain was recorded in a study of naive and memory T cell subsets. With regard to this clonotype: What it binds is not known.

An equimolar mix of two oligonucleotides served as the beta constant-region primer for TRBC1 and TRBC2. TCRdb ran MiXCR on the UMI-ligation and nested PCR reads and lists one entry per CDR3 protein. In the table there are some 87,000 distinct CDR3 sequences, 7% to 8% of which are singletons. Germline loops: CDR1 KGHDR, CDR2 SFDVKD. The CDR3 has 17 residues. V dropped 4 bases and J dropped 4 bases, with 19 bases sitting between them. Study conclusions and caveats: Over 85% of naive TCR sequences appeared only once after error correction, unlike memory subsets.

Sequencing was done on a sample of central memory CD4+ T cells from blood. The V call is TRBV24-1, the J call TRBJ2-1; D perhaps matches TRBD2 (6 bases). This TCR was recovered from a human donor in good health. The CDR3 sequence: CATSEPPQAGSYNEQFF. DNA for the CDR3: TGTGCCACCAGTGAGCCTCCACAGGCGGGGAGTTACAATGAGCAGTTCTTC.